The clone carrying this T cell receptor beta chain occurred a few times. Its matching antigen is unknown. After removal of 4 bases from V and 6 bases from J, the junction contained 8 bases not matched to a gene. The CDR3 consists of 15 residues. The germline V gene encodes CDR1 MGHDK and CDR2 SYGVNS. MiXCR was run by TCRdb on the RT-PCR reads, yielding one entry per CDR3 protein. The sample holds roughly 700,000 distinct CDR3 sequences, 15% to 17% seen once. This entry comes from a study of response to subunit inactivated influenza vaccine. Study results and limitations: The authors suggested that few new T cells are recruited per seasonal influenza vaccination.

The chain couples TRBV25-1 to TRBJ2-3; 9 nucleotides agree with TRBD2. The receptor was derived from a man aged 45-60 years who received an inactivated influenza vaccine. The sequences come from PBMCs from blood, collected 12 days after vaccination. CDR3 protein: CASSGAGGLTDTQYF. CDR3 nucleotide sequence: TGTGCCAGCAGTGGAGCGGGGGGCCTCACGGATACGCAGTATTTT.